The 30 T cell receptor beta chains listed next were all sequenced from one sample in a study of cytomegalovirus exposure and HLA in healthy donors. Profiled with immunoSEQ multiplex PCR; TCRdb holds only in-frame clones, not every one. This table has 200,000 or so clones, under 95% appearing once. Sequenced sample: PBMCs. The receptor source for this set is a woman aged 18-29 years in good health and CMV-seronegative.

Here the CDR3 reads CASSSESYNEQFF. The DNA of the CDR3 is TGTGCCAGCAGCTCAGAATCCTACAATGAGCAGTTCTTC. This chain uses TRBV27 with TRBJ2-1; D gene unclear. The CDR3 loop spans 13 amino acids. V shed 6 bases and J shed 1 base, with 7 bases lying between them. In germline, CDR1 is MNHEY, CDR2 SMNVEV (reference sequence).

DNA for the CDR3: TGTGCCAGTAGTGGTCCGGGAGGTACTAACTATGGCTACACCTTC. This codes for CASSGPGGTNYGYTF. V and J are TRBV19 and TRBJ1-2; D gene unclear. CDR1 is LNHDA, CDR2 SQIVND, per germline (reference sequence). CDR3 length equals 15 residues. Trimming took 5 bases from V and 0 from J, leaving 13 bases between them.

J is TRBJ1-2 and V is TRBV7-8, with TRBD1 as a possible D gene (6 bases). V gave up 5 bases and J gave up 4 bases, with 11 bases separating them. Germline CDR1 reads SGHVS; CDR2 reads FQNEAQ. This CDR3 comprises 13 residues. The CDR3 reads CASSVTGPYGYTF. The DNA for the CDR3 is TGTGCCAGCAGCGTTACAGGGCCCTATGGCTACACCTTC.

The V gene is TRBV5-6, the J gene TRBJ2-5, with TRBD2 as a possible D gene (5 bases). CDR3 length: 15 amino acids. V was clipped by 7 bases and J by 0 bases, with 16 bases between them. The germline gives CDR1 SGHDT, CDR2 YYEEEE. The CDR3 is CASGVRRGYQETQYF. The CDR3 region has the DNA TGTGCCAGCGGGGTACGCAGAGGGTACCAAGAGACCCAGTACTTC.

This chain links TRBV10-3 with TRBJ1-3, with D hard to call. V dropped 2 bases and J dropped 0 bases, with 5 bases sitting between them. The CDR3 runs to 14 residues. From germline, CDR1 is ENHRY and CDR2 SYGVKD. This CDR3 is CAISEVSSGNTIYF. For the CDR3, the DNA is TGTGCCATCAGTGAGGTGAGCTCTGGAAACACCATATATTTT.

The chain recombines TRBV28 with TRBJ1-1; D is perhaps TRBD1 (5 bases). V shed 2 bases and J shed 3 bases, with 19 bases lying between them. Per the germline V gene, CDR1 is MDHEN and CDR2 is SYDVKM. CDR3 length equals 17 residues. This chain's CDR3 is CASSLRGGRGTYTEAFF. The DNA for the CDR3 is TGTGCCAGCAGTTTAAGGGGCGGGAGGGGCACGTACACTGAAGCTTTCTTT.

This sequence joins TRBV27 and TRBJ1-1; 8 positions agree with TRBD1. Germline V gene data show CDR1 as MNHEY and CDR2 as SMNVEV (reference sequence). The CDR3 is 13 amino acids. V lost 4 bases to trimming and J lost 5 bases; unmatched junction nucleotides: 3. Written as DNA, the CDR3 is TGTGCCAGCAGTTGGACAGGGACGACTGAAGCTTTCTTT. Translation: CASSWTGTTEAFF.

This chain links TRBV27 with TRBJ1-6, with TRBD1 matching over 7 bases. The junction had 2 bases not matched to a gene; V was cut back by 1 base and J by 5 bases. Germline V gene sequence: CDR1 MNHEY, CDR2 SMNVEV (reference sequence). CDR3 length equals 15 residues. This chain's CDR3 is CASSLWDSNNSPLHF. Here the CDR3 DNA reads TGTGCCAGCAGTTTATGGGACAGTAATAATTCACCCCTCCACTTT.

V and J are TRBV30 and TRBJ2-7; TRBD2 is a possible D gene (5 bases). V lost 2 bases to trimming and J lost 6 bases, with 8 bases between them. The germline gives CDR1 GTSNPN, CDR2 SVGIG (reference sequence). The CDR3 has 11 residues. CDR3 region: CAWSQDSEQYF. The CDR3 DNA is TGTGCCTGGAGTCAGGACTCCGAGCAGTACTTC. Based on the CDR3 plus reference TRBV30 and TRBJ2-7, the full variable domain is SQTIHQWPATLVQPVGSPLSLECTVEGTSNPNLYWYRQAAGRGLQLLFYSVGIGQISSEVPQNLSASRPQDRQFILSSKKLLLSDSGFYLCAWSQDSEQYFGPGTRLTVT.

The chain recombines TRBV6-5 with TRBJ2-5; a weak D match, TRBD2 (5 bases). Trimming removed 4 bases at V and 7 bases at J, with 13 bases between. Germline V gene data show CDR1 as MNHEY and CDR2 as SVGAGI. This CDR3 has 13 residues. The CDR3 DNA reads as TGTGCCAGCAGTTCCAGTAGAGGGTGGACCCAGTACTTC. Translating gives CASSSSRGWTQYF.

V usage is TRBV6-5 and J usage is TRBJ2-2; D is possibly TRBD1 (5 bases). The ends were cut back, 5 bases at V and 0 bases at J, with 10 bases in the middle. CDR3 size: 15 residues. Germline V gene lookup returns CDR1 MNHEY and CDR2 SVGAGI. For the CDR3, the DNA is TGTGCCAGCAGTGCCCAAGGGGCGAACACCGGGGAGCTGTTTTTT. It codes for CASSAQGANTGELFF.

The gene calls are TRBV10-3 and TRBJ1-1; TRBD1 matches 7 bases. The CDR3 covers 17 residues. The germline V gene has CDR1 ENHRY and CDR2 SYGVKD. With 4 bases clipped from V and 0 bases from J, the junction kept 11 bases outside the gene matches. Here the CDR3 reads CAISGRTGRPLNTEAFF. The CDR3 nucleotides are TGTGCCATCAGTGGCCGGACAGGCAGACCCCTGAACACTGAAGCTTTCTTT.

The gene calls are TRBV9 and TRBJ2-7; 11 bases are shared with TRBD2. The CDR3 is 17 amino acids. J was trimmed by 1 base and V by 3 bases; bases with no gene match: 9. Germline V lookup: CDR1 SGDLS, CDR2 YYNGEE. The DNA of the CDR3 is TGTGCCAGCAGCGAAAGTTACGGGACTAGCGGATCCTACGAGCAGTACTTC. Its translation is CASSESYGTSGSYEQYF.

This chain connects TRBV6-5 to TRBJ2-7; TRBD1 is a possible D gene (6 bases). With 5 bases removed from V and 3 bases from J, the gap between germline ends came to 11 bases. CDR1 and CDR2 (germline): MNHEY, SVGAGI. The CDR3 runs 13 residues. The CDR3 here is CASSSRGSYEQYF. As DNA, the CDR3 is TGTGCCAGCAGTAGCAGGGGTAGCTACGAGCAGTACTTC.

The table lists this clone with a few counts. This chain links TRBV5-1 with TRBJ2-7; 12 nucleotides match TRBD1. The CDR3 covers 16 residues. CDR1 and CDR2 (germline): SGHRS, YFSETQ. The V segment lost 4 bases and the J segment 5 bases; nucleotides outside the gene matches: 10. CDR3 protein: CASSRAGTGGFDEQYF. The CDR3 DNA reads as TGCGCCAGCAGCCGGGCCGGGACAGGGGGCTTCGACGAGCAGTACTTC.

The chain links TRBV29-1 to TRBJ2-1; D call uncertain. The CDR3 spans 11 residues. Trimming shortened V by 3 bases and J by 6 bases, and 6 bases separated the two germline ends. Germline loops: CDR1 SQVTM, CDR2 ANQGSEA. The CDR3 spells CSVEQVNEQFF. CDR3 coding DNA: TGCAGCGTTGAGCAGGTCAATGAGCAGTTCTTC.

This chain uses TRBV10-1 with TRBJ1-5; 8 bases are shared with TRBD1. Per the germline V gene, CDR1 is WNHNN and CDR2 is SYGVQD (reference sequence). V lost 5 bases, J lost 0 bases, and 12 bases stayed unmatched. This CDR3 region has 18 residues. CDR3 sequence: CASSKRTGRGYSNQPQHF. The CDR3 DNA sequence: TGCGCCAGCAGTAAAAGGACAGGGAGGGGATATAGCAATCAGCCCCAGCATTTT.

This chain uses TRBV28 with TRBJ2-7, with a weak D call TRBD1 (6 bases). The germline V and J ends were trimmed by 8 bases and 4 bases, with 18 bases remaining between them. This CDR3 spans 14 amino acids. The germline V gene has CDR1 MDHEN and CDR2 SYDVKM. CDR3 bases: TGTGCCAGCTGGACCGGACAGAACTTATACGAGCAGTACTTC. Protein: CASWTGQNLYEQYF.

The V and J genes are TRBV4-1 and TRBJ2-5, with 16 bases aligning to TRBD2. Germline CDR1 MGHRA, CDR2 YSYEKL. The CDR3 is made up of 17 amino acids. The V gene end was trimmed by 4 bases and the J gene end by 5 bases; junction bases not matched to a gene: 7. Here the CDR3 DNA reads TGCGCCAGCAGCCGGGGACTAGCGGGAGGGCCGGGGGAGACCCAGTACTTC. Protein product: CASSRGLAGGPGETQYF.

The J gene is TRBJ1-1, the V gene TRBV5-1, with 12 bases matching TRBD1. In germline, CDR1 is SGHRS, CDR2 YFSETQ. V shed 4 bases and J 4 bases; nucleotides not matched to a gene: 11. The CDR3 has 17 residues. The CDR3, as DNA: TGCGCCAGCAGCCCAGACGGGACAGGGGGCGGAGGCACTGAAGCTTTCTTT. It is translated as CASSPDGTGGGGTEAFF.

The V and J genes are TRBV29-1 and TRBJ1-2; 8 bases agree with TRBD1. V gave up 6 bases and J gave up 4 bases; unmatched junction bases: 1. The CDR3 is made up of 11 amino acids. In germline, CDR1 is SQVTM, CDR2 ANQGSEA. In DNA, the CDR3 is TGCAGCGTACAGGGGGGCTATGGCTACACCTTC. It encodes CSVQGGYGYTF.

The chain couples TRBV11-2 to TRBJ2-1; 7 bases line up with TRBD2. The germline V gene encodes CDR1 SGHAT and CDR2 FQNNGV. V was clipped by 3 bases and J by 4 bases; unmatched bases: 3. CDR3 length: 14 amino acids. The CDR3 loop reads CASSFLAEYNEQFF. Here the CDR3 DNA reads TGTGCCAGCAGCTTTCTAGCGGAGTACAATGAGCAGTTCTTC.

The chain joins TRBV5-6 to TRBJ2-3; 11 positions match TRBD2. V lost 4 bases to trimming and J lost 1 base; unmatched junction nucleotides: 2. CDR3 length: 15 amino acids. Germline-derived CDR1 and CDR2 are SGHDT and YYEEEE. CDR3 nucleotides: TGTGCCAGCAGCGAGGGACTAGCGGGCACAGATACGCAGTATTTT. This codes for CASSEGLAGTDTQYF.

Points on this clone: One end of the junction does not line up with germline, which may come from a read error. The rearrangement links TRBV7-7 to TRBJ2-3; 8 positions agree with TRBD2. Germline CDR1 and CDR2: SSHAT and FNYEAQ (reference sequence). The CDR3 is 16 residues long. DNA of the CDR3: TGTGCTAGCAGCTTAGCCCCTAGCGGGTACACAGATACGCAGTATTTT. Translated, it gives CASSLAPSGYTDTQYF.

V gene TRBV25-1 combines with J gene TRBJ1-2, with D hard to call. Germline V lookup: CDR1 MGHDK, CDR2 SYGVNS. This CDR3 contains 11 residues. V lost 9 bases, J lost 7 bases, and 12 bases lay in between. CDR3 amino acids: CASGRMGGYTF. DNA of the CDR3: TGTGCCAGTGGGAGGATGGGTGGCTACACCTTC.

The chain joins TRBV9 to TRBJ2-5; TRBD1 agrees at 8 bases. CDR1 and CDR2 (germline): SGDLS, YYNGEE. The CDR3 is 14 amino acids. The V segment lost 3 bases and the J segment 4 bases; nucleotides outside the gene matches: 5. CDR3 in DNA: TGTGCCAGCAGCGCCCAGACAGGGGTAGAGACCCAGTACTTC. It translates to CASSAQTGVETQYF.

CDR3 DNA sequence: TGTGCCAGCAGCTTAGGGGGGACAGGGACTCACACTGAAGCTTTCTTT. This encodes CASSLGGTGTHTEAFF. The chain links TRBV7-9 to TRBJ1-1, with 9 bases matching TRBD1. The CDR3 has 16 amino acids. Germline lookup yields CDR1 SEHNR and CDR2 FQNEAQ (reference sequence). With V trimmed by 1 base and J by 3 bases, 6 bases remained unmatched. Looking up the rest from reference TRBV7-9 and TRBJ1-1 gives the full variable domain: DTGVSQNPRHKITKRGQNVTFRCDPISEHNRLYWYRQTLGQGPEFLTYFQNEAQLEKSRLLSDRFSAERPKGSFSTLEIQRTEQGDSAMYLCASSLGGTGTHTEAFFGQGTRLTVV.

DNA of the CDR3: TGTGCCAGCAGTTTATCGATGGGACTAGAAAGCGCAGATACGCAGTATTTT. Amino acids: CASSLSMGLESADTQYF. The gene calls are TRBV27 and TRBJ2-3; 8 nucleotides line up with TRBD2. CDR1 is MNHEY, CDR2 SMNVEV, per germline (reference sequence). Trimming removed 0 bases from V and 4 bases from J; junction bases left unmatched: 9. The CDR3 is 17 residues long.

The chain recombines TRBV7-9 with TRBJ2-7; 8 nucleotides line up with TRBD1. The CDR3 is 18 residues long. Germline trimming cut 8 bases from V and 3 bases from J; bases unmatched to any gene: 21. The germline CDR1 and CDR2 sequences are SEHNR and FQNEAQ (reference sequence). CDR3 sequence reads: CASGSQQGAGMDNYEQYF. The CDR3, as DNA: TGTGCCAGCGGATCACAGCAGGGGGCGGGGATGGATAACTACGAGCAGTACTTC.

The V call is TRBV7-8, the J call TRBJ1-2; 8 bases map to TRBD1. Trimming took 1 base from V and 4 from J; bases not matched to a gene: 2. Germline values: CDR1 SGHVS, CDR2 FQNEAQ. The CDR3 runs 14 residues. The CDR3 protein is CASSLGTGIYGYTF. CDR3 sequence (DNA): TGTGCCAGCAGCTTAGGGACAGGGATCTATGGCTACACCTTC. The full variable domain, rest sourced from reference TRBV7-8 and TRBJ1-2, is GAGVSQSPRYKVAKRGQDVALRCDPISGHVSLFWYQQALGQGPEFLTYFQNEAQLDKSGLPSDRFFAERPEGSVSTLKIQRTQQEDSAVYLCASSLGTGIYGYTFGSGTRLTVV.